Listed below are T cell receptor beta chains from one sample, sequenced in a study of CD8 T cells in Susac syndrome. Each CDR3 protein is one row after TCRdb ran MiXCR on the immunoSEQ multiplex PCR reads. This sample yields about 400,000 distinct CDR3 sequences, of which more than 70% are seen a single time; around 0.12% belongs to the top ten. The sample comprised CD8+ T cells from PBMCs. The receptors were gathered from a human donor with multiple sclerosis. The CDR3 runs from the conserved cysteine through the conserved F or W. The D gene is left open where the match is weak. Clone size, where shown, is once, few, many, or a class for clones that have expanded.

.,TRBJ2-3,TRBV20-1,.,16,CSARGPAAASTDTQYF,TGCAGTGCTAGAGGGCCGGCGGCGGCTAGCACAGATACGCAGTATTTT
.,TRBJ1-6,TRBV14,.,16,CASSHRGPERDSPLHF,TGTGCCAGCAGCCACCGGGGGCCCGAACGGGATTCACCCCTCCACTTT
.,TRBJ2-1,TRBV7-6,.,11,CASSVQGEQFF,TGTGCCAGCAGCGTACAGGGTGAGCAGTTCTTC
.,TRBJ2-1,TRBV5-6,.,15,CASSGGRGVDNEQFF,TGTGCCAGCAGCGGGGGCAGGGGAGTGGACAATGAGCAGTTCTTC
.,TRBJ1-1,TRBV7-8,.,13,CASSWATNTEAFF,TGTGCCAGCAGCTGGGCGACGAACACTGAAGCTTTCTTT
.,TRBJ2-7,TRBV6-2/TRBV6-3,.,14,CASSYSRDIYEQYF,TGTGCCAGCAGTTACTCGCGGGATATCTACGAGCAGTACTTC
TRBD1,TRBJ2-7,TRBV9,.,15,CASSPQAGTGYEQYF,TGTGCCAGCAGCCCGCAGGCCGGGACAGGCTACGAGCAGTACTTC
.,TRBJ2-7,TRBV19,few,15,CASSVDREGPYEQYF,TGTGCCAGTAGTGTCGACAGGGAGGGGCCCTACGAGCAGTACTTC
TRBD1,TRBJ1-2,TRBV23-1,.,16,CASSDNNGQANYGYTF,TGCGCCAGCAGTGATAACAATGGACAGGCTAACTATGGCTACACCTTC
TRBD1,TRBJ1-6,TRBV10-2,.,18,CASSEFVWTGDYNSPLHF,TGCGCCAGCAGTGAGTTTGTCTGGACAGGCGACTATAATTCACCCCTCCACTTT
TRBD2,TRBJ2-5,TRBV11-2,.,16,CASSLVGASGTETQYF,TGTGCCAGCAGCTTAGTCGGGGCTAGCGGGACTGAGACCCAGTACTTC
.,TRBJ1-1,TRBV6-5,.,11,CASREEGLAFF,TGTGCCAGCAGGGAAGAGGGCCTAGCTTTCTTT
.,TRBJ2-7,TRBV10-3,.,14,CAISEAGQRYEQYF,TGTGCCATCAGTGAGGCGGGACAGCGCTACGAGCAGTACTTC
.,TRBJ1-1,TRBV20-1,.,11,CSARMGTEAFF,TGCAGTGCTAGGATGGGAACTGAAGCTTTCTTT
.,TRBJ2-7,TRBV7-8,.,16,CASSRPVRRESYEQYF,TGTGCCAGCAGCCGTCCGGTCCGCCGGGAGTCCTACGAGCAGTACTTC
.,TRBJ2-1,TRBV12-5,.,12,CASGLVFGEQFF,TGTGCTAGTGGTTTGGTATTTGGAGAGCAGTTCTTC
TRBD2,TRBJ2-1,TRBV2,.,18,CASSNSAGGALPSNEQFF,TGTGCCAGCAGTAACTCAGCGGGGGGCGCCCTACCCTCCAATGAGCAGTTCTTC
TRBD2,TRBJ2-7,TRBV15,.,16,CATSRAREGRLHEQYF,TGTGCCACCAGCAGAGCGCGGGAGGGCCGTCTCCACGAGCAGTACTTC
TRBD2,TRBJ2-1,TRBV4-1,.,15,CASSRGGSSYNEQFF,TGCGCCAGCAGCCGGGGGGGGAGCTCCTACAATGAGCAGTTCTTC
TRBD1,TRBJ2-3,TRBV7-7,.,17,CASSPLDDRGSTDTQYF,TGTGCTAGCAGCCCCCTTGACGACAGGGGGAGCACAGATACGCAGTATTTT
TRBD1,TRBJ2-3,TRBV12-3/TRBV12-4,.,15,CASSLLQGGTDTQYF,TGTGCCAGCAGTCTCCTCCAGGGGGGCACAGATACGCAGTATTTT
.,TRBJ1-2,TRBV11-1,.,13,CASSLQVNYGYTF,TGTGCCAGCAGCCTACAGGTTAACTATGGCTACACCTTC
.,TRBJ2-1,TRBV6-1,.,15,CASSEVSESYNEQFF,TGTGCCAGCAGTGAAGTTAGCGAGTCCTACAATGAGCAGTTCTTC
.,TRBJ1-1,TRBV27,.,15,CASSPTGGGDTEAFF,TGTGCCAGCAGCCCCACTGGGGGGGGCGACACTGAAGCTTTCTTT
.,TRBJ1-1,TRBV6-1,few,15,CASSDSPGISTEAFF,TGTGCCAGCAGTGATAGTCCAGGGATCTCCACTGAAGCTTTCTTT
.,TRBJ2-5,TRBV20-1,.,15,CSAEGKQGEVETQYF,TGCAGTGCCGAGGGGAAGCAGGGAGAGGTGGAGACCCAGTACTTC
.,TRBJ2-2,TRBV30,.,14,CAWSVGRHTGELFF,TGTGCCTGGAGTGTGGGCCGCCACACCGGGGAGCTGTTTTTT
TRBD1,TRBJ1-1,TRBV18,.,16,CASSPNRGTPYSEAFF,TGTGCCAGCTCACCTAACAGGGGGACCCCTTACTCTGAAGCTTTCTTT
TRBD2,TRBJ2-7,TRBV29-1,.,14,CSVEIAGGRYEQYF,TGCAGCGTTGAAATAGCGGGAGGGCGATACGAGCAGTACTTC
TRBD2,TRBJ2-1,TRBV10-3,once,17,CAISGASGGSSYNEQFF,TGTGCCATCAGTGGGGCTAGCGGGGGGAGTTCCTACAATGAGCAGTTCTTC
TRBD1,TRBJ2-1,TRBV24-1,.,13,CATSDATGYEQFF,TGTGCCACCAGTGATGCGACAGGGTACGAGCAGTTCTTC
.,TRBJ2-7,TRBV10-3,.,13,CASERESSYEQYF,TGTGCCTCTGAACGGGAAAGCTCCTACGAGCAGTACTTC
.,TRBJ1-5,TRBV5-8,.,15,CASSSYTSSNQPQHF,TGTGCCAGCAGCTCCTACACGAGTAGCAATCAGCCCCAGCATTTT
.,TRBJ1-1,TRBV4-1,.,13,CASSRDNSFEAFF,TGCGCCAGCAGCCGAGATAACAGTTTTGAAGCTTTCTTT
.,TRBJ2-1,TRBV6-5,once,14,CASSYSWEWYEQFF,TGTGCCAGCAGTTACTCGTGGGAGTGGTATGAGCAGTTCTTC
TRBD1,TRBJ2-7,TRBV11-2,.,17,CASSLAPQGWTGNEQYF,TGTGCCAGCAGCTTAGCACCACAGGGGTGGACCGGGAACGAGCAGTACTTC
.,TRBJ2-7,TRBV12-5,.,14,CASGLLAPVGEQYF,TGTGCTAGTGGTCTCCTCGCCCCCGTCGGCGAGCAGTACTTC
TRBD1,TRBJ1-1,TRBV10-3,.,14,CAISEGQGGTEAFF,TGTGCCATCAGTGAAGGACAGGGGGGGACTGAAGCTTTCTTT
.,TRBJ2-6,TRBV7-6,few,15,CATAGTTLGANVLTF,TGTGCTACCGCCGGGACGACACTGGGGGCCAACGTCCTGACTTTC
TRBD1,TRBJ2-2,TRBV6-1,few,15,CASNTGTGGSGELFF,TGTGCCAGCAATACCGGGACAGGGGGGTCCGGGGAGCTGTTTTTT
.,TRBJ2-2,TRBV30,once,16,CAWSKTPGQNTGELFF,TGTGCCTGGAGCAAGACACCGGGACAGAACACCGGGGAGCTGTTTTTT
.,TRBJ1-1,TRBV6-1,.,12,CASSETDTEAFF,TGTGCCAGCAGTGAAACAGACACTGAAGCTTTCTTT
.,TRBJ2-1,TRBV4-1,.,15,CASSQGGGAYNEQFF,TGCGCCAGCAGCCAAGGTGGCGGGGCCTACAATGAGCAGTTCTTC
TRBD2,TRBJ2-7,TRBV6-2/TRBV6-3,.,18,CASSYSRTSGTTSYEQYF,TGTGCCAGCAGTTACTCCAGGACTAGCGGGACCACCTCCTACGAGCAGTACTTC
.,TRBJ1-1,TRBV5-1,.,14,CASSSHGENTEAFF,TGCGCCAGCAGCTCCCACGGCGAGAACACTGAAGCTTTCTTT
.,TRBJ1-2,TRBV20-1,.,15,CSARDLAGRNYGYTF,TGCAGTGCTAGAGATCTGGCAGGGAGGAACTATGGCTACACCTTC
.,TRBJ1-4,TRBV6-5,.,13,CASSSIAYEKLFF,TGTGCCAGCAGTTCCATCGCCTATGAAAAACTGTTTTTT
.,TRBJ1-5,TRBV9,.,15,CASSVEQDSNQPQHF,TGTGCCAGCAGCGTAGAGCAGGATAGCAATCAGCCCCAGCATTTT
.,TRBJ2-1,TRBV19,.,12,CASSRAPNEQFF,TGTGCCAGTAGTCGGGCTCCCAATGAGCAGTTCTTC